The 21 T cell receptor beta chains below were found in one sample sequenced in a study of a mutant IDH1 vaccine in newly diagnosed glioma. Method: immunoSEQ multiplex PCR; TCRdb's copy keeps in-frame clones and lacks some. This sample has roughly 60,000 clones, with about 85% found just once. Time point specified: week 23, last vaccination. All doses held 300 ug of mutant IDH1 20-mer peptide, with topical imiquimod. Their target antigens are unknown. The sequencing here drew on PBMCs, taken from a glioma patient whose treatment included an IDH1 peptide vaccine. All receptors come from a man aged 30 to 39 with glioma.

Details on this clone: Different DNA sequences within this sample yield the same CDR3. The chain recombines TRBV6-5 with TRBJ2-2, with 8 bases matching TRBD2. The CDR3 is 14 amino acids. V dropped 6 bases and J dropped 6; count of bases not matched to a gene: 6. Germline lookup yields CDR1 MNHEY and CDR2 SVGAGI. CDR3 nucleotide sequence: TGTGCCAGCAGCCCCGGGACTAGAGCCGGGGAGCTGTTTTTT. Translated: CASSPGTRAGELFF.

The V call is TRBV7-6, the J call TRBJ2-3; D gene unclear. Germline V gene lookup returns CDR1 SGHVS and CDR2 FNYEAQ. V was clipped by 1 base and J by 0 bases, with 8 bases between them. The CDR3 is 15 amino acids. The CDR3 DNA sequence: TGTGCCAGCAGCTTAGGGCTACCGAGCACAGATACGCAGTATTTT. This gives the protein CASSLGLPSTDTQYF.

V and J are TRBV19 and TRBJ1-3; D is unclear. The germline CDR1 and CDR2 sequences are LNHDA and SQIVND (reference sequence). The CDR3 is 14 residues long. V lost 3 bases and J 3 bases, leaving 9 bases between the germline ends. CDR3 DNA sequence: TGTGCCAGTAGTATGGGTCAGATTGGAAACACCATATATTTT. Residues: CASSMGQIGNTIYF.

J is TRBJ2-5 and V is TRBV29-1, with 7 bases fitting TRBD2. Trimming removed 3 bases from V and 5 bases from J; junction bases left unmatched: 0. Germline CDR1 reads SQVTM; CDR2 reads ANQGSEA. CDR3 length: 11 residues. The CDR3, as DNA: TGCAGCGTTGAGCGGGGGGAGACCCAGTACTTC. Protein: CSVERGETQYF.

This sequence joins TRBV9 and TRBJ2-5; D is uncertain. Looked up from germline, CDR1 is SGDLS and CDR2 is YYNGEE. The CDR3 spans 14 residues. Deletions cut 0 bases from V and 5 bases from J, with 11 bases between. Here the CDR3 reads CASSVGPPTETQYF. In DNA, the CDR3 is TGTGCCAGCAGCGTAGGGCCGCCCACTGAGACCCAGTACTTC.

This chain uses TRBV7-9 with TRBJ2-1; D is uncertain. Germline lookup yields CDR1 SEHNR and CDR2 FQNEAQ (reference sequence). The germline V and J ends were trimmed by 5 bases and 0 bases, with 8 bases remaining between them. This CDR3 has 14 residues. In DNA, the CDR3 is TGTGCCAGCAGCCCCCTCGACTCCTACAATGAGCAGTTCTTC. Its translation is CASSPLDSYNEQFF.

This rearrangement joins TRBV6-5 to TRBJ1-2; D might be TRBD1 (6 bases). The CDR3 is made up of 12 amino acids. CDR1 is MNHEY, CDR2 SVGAGI, per germline. V lost 10 bases and J lost 6, with 15 bases in between. CDR3 protein: CATRDIWNGYTF. CDR3 nucleotide sequence: TGTGCCACCCGGGACATATGGAATGGCTACACCTTC.

This clone occurred a few times. The chain is built from TRBV5-4 and TRBJ1-5; TRBD1 might be the D (5 bases). The germline V gene has CDR1 SGHNT and CDR2 YYREEE (reference sequence). This CDR3 is built from 14 residues. The CDR3 sequence is CAVQLRGSNQPQHF. In DNA form, the CDR3 reads TGTGCTGTCCAACTAAGGGGAAGCAATCAGCCCCAGCATTTT.

This chain uses TRBV28 with TRBJ1-3, with 9 bases lining up with TRBD1. V lost 4 bases to trimming and J lost 3 bases; unmatched junction nucleotides: 10. The CDR3 is 17 residues long. CDR1 and CDR2 from the germline V gene are MDHEN and SYDVKM. The CDR3 here is CASSSTQTGGGGNTIYF. The CDR3, as DNA: TGTGCCAGCAGTTCGACCCAGACAGGGGGTGGTGGAAACACCATATATTTT.

The V and J genes are TRBV25-1 and TRBJ1-2, with D perhaps matching TRBD1 (6 bases). V lost 2 bases and J lost 4, with 11 bases in between. Germline-derived CDR1 and CDR2 are MGHDK and SYGVNS. The CDR3 covers 14 residues. CDR3 in DNA: TGTGCCAGCAGTGAAAGGGGGAAGGCCTATGGCTACACCTTC. It is translated as CASSERGKAYGYTF.

The V gene is TRBV28, the J gene TRBJ1-2, with 11 bases that match TRBD1. This CDR3 region has 14 residues. Trimming cost V 6 bases and J 4 bases; bases outside gene matches: 4. Germline V CDR1 and CDR2: MDHEN, SYDVKM. Written as DNA, the CDR3 is TGTGCCAGCAGCGGACAGGGGGCTTTCTATGGCTACACCTTC. Its translation: CASSGQGAFYGYTF.

The V call is TRBV5-6, the J call TRBJ2-3; no firm D call. The CDR3 runs 15 residues. Germline V gene data show CDR1 as SGHDT and CDR2 as YYEEEE. Trimming cost V 1 base and J 4 bases, with 13 bases left between them. CDR3 bases: TGTGCCAGCAGCTTGATCGCAGATTTGGCAGATACGCAGTATTTT. Translating gives CASSLIADLADTQYF.

This clone was detected only a few times. The chain couples TRBV6-1 to TRBJ2-3; 9 bases are a match to TRBD2. Germline values: CDR1 MNHNS, CDR2 SASEGT. The V and J ends lost 1 base and 5 bases, in that order; junction bases with no gene match: 7. CDR3 length equals 16 residues. CDR3 coding DNA: TGTGCCAGCAGTGAAGGTATTAGCGGGGGCCAAGATACGCAGTATTTT. Residues: CASSEGISGGQDTQYF.

Here the CDR3 DNA reads TGTGCCAGCAGCCTGTCGGACATTGTGGGAGCCGGCGCGAACACCGGGGAGCTGTTTTTT. Residues: CASSLSDIVGAGANTGELFF. The chain has TRBV7-6 and TRBJ2-2, with D possibly being TRBD1 or TRBD2 (5 bases each). Between the trimmed V and J ends, which lost 5 bases and 0 bases, there was a span of 25 bases. There are 20 residues in the CDR3. Germline V gives CDR1 SGHVS, CDR2 FNYEAQ.

V gene TRBV2 combines with J gene TRBJ2-7; D is unresolved. V lost 1 base, J lost 2 bases, and 12 bases lay in between. Germline V gene sequence: CDR1 SNHLY, CDR2 FYNNEI. This CDR3 has 15 amino acids. CDR3 coding DNA: TGTGCCAGCAGTGAAGGGCCAGTTACTACCTACGAGCAGTACTTC. Translation gives CASSEGPVTTYEQYF.

In its sample, this clone was seen a few times. This chain connects TRBV7-9 to TRBJ1-1, with D unresolved. Trimming cost V 1 base and J 5 bases, with 11 bases left between them. Germline-derived CDR1 and CDR2 are SEHNR and FQNEAQ (reference sequence). CDR3 size: 14 residues. The CDR3 region has the DNA TGTGCCAGCAGCTTAGAAACGGGTTTAACTGAAGCTTTCTTT. Translated: CASSLETGLTEAFF. Looking up the rest from reference TRBV7-9 and TRBJ1-1 gives the full variable domain: DTGVSQNPRHKITKRGQNVTFRCDPISEHNRLYWYRQTLGQGPEFLTYFQNEAQLEKSRLLSDRFSAERPKGSFSTLEIQRTEQGDSAMYLCASSLETGLTEAFFGQGTRLTVV.

The chain combines TRBV19 with TRBJ2-1; TRBD1 or TRBD2 may be the D gene (5 bases each). Germline V gene data show CDR1 as LNHDA and CDR2 as SQIVND (reference sequence). With 7 bases removed from V and 7 bases from J, the gap between germline ends came to 20 bases. This CDR3 comprises 15 residues. DNA of the CDR3: TGTGCCAGTAAGTTCACCGAATCGGGACGGAATGAGCAGTTCTTC. This sequence encodes CASKFTESGRNEQFF.

V is TRBV11-3 and J is TRBJ1-1; TRBD1 aligns across 8 bases. The V and J ends lost 4 bases and 4 bases, in that order; junction bases with no gene match: 5. Looked up from germline, CDR1 is SGHNT and CDR2 is YENEEA. The CDR3 runs 14 residues. CDR3 nucleotides: TGTGCCAGCAGCTCACGACAGGGGCCCACTGAAGCTTTCTTT. Translation: CASSSRQGPTEAFF.

The rearrangement uses TRBV27 and TRBJ2-5; D is possibly TRBD2 (5 bases). Germline CDR1 MNHEY, CDR2 SMNVEV (reference sequence). CDR3 length equals 13 residues. V was pared by 6 bases and J by 5 bases, with 13 bases between. The CDR3 region is CASRDTRRETQYF. For the CDR3, the DNA is TGTGCCAGCAGAGACACTCGGAGGGAGACCCAGTACTTC.

The gene calls are TRBV10-3 and TRBJ1-5; D is uncertain. Trimming took off 2 bases at V and 1 base at J, with 12 bases between the two ends. Germline CDR1 and CDR2: ENHRY and SYGVKD. The CDR3 is 16 amino acids. Here the CDR3 DNA reads TGTGCCATCAGTGAGCCGGGGATTGGGAGCAATCAGCCCCAGCATTTT. Amino acids: CAISEPGIGSNQPQHF.

J is TRBJ2-1 and V is TRBV30; the D is unclear. Germline V lookup: CDR1 GTSNPN, CDR2 SVGIG (reference sequence). There are 15 residues in the CDR3. V was trimmed by 5 bases and J by 5 bases, leaving 19 bases between them. The CDR3 nucleotides read TGTGCCTGGTCTCGGCGAGGAAGTACAGACAATGAGCAGTTCTTC. It yields the protein CAWSRRGSTDNEQFF.